The 15 T cell receptor beta chains presented below share a single source sample, sequenced in a study of T cells after yellow fever vaccination. Using its own MiXCR run on the 5' RACE reads, TCRdb lists one record per CDR3 protein. Among hundreds of thousands of distinct CDR3 sequences listed, around 3.6% were seen once. The sample here was PBMCs, taken on the day of the yellow fever booster vaccination. The source is a man between 18 and 35 years old who received the YFV17D yellow fever vaccine.

The chain has TRBV6-2 or TRBV6-3 and TRBJ1-5; 7 nucleotides align to TRBD1. J lost 4 bases, V lost 1 base, and 7 bases had no gene match. The CDR3 runs 16 residues. Germline values: CDR1 MNHEY, CDR2 SVGEGT. The CDR3 sequence is CASSYYLTGENQPQHF. For the CDR3, the DNA is TGTGCCAGCAGTTACTATCTTACAGGGGAGAATCAGCCCCAGCATTTT.

This clonotype was detected many times. This chain uses TRBV14 with TRBJ2-2; D remains ambiguous. CDR1 and CDR2 from the germline V gene are SGHDN and FVKESK. V was cut by 0 bases and J by 6 bases, with 8 bases left in between. The CDR3 loop spans 14 amino acids. In nucleotides, the CDR3 is TGTGCCAGCAGCCAAGACTGGGCGTCCGGGGAGCTGTTTTTT. Protein product: CASSQDWASGELFF.

This clonotype was counted a few times. V usage is TRBV29-1 and J usage is TRBJ2-7; D is undetermined. The CDR3 sequence is 12 residues long. The germline V gene encodes CDR1 SQVTM and CDR2 ANQGSEA. V lost 4 bases, J lost 0 bases, and 7 bases lay in between. The CDR3 DNA reads as TGCAGCGTTGGCATGAACTCCTACGAGCAGTACTTC. Its translation is CSVGMNSYEQYF.

This clonotype was found a few times. The V and J genes are TRBV25-1 and TRBJ1-1; D uncertain. The CDR3 has 13 residues. Trimming cost V 6 bases and J 3 bases, with 11 bases left between them. In germline, CDR1 is MGHDK, CDR2 SYGVNS. CDR3 sequence reads: CASSSMGDTEAFF. The CDR3 DNA reads TGTGCCAGCAGCTCGATGGGAGACACTGAAGCTTTCTTT.

This clonotype has a count of ten or more. The genes are TRBV7-2 and TRBJ2-5; weak D call: TRBD2 (6 bases). V dropped 2 bases and J dropped 4 bases, with 14 bases sitting between them. Germline loops: CDR1 SGHTA, CDR2 FQGNSA. This CDR3 spans 15 amino acids. The CDR3, as DNA: TGTGCCAGCAGCTTACCCCCGTCGGGGGTAGAGACCCAGTACTTC. This encodes CASSLPPSGVETQYF.

The gene calls are TRBV6-2 or TRBV6-3 and TRBJ1-2, with 12 bases fitting TRBD1. J was trimmed by 7 bases and V by 7 bases; bases with no gene match: 13. CDR3 length: 16 residues. Per germline, CDR1 MNHEY and CDR2 SVGEGT. The CDR3 sequence: CASINRDRGRGSGYTF. CDR3 nucleotides: TGTGCCAGCATTAACCGGGACAGGGGGCGAGGATCTGGCTACACCTTC.

This clonotype occurred a few times. V gene TRBV5-4 combines with J gene TRBJ2-5; 13 nucleotides agree with TRBD2. Germline trimming cut 5 bases from V and 4 bases from J; bases unmatched to any gene: 14. Per germline, CDR1 SGHNT and CDR2 YYREEE (reference sequence). The CDR3 covers 18 residues. In DNA, the CDR3 is TGTGCCAGCAGGCCCCGATCTACTAGCGGGGGGGCCGGAGAGACCCAGTACTTC. It encodes CASRPRSTSGGAGETQYF.

The V and J genes are TRBV10-3 and TRBJ2-7; 9 bases line up with TRBD1. J gave up 5 bases and V 6 bases, and 5 bases lay outside the gene matches. Germline lookup yields CDR1 ENHRY and CDR2 SYGVKD. CDR3 size: 13 residues. CDR3 nucleotide sequence: TGTGCCATCAGCACGGGACAGGGTGACGAGCAGTACGTC. It codes for CAISTGQGDEQYV.

At least ten counts were recorded for this clonotype. The rearrangement uses TRBV7-2 and TRBJ1-3; no clear D gene. The CDR3 has 16 residues. The V end lost 4 bases, the J end lost 1 base, and 14 bases lay between the germline ends. The germline V gene has CDR1 SGHTA and CDR2 FQGNSA. As DNA, the CDR3 is TGTGCCAGCAGCTGGGCGGGCCGTAGGTCTGGAAACACCATATATTTT. Translated: CASSWAGRRSGNTIYF. Based on the CDR3 plus reference TRBV7-2 and TRBJ1-3, the full variable domain is GAGVSQSPSNKVTEKGKDVELRCDPISGHTALYWYRQSLGQGLEFLIYFQGNSAPDKSGLPSDRFSAERTGGSVSTLTIQRTQQEDSAVYLCASSWAGRRSGNTIYFGEGSWLTVV.

The chain joins TRBV6-2 or TRBV6-3 to TRBJ2-7; tentatively, D is TRBD1 (5 bases). Germline CDR1 is MNHEY and CDR2 is SVGEGT. The CDR3 extends over 19 amino acids. The V end lost 0 bases, the J end lost 3 bases, and 24 bases lay between the germline ends. The CDR3 region is CASSYSLLTVVPLGYEQYV. Written as DNA, the CDR3 is TGTGCCAGCAGTTACTCGTTGTTGACAGTTGTTCCTCTCGGCTACGAGCAGTACGTC.

In its sample, this clonotype was seen many times. The J gene is TRBJ2-7, the V gene TRBV18; D call uncertain. Between the trimmed V and J ends, which lost 4 bases and 3 bases, there was a span of 10 bases. Germline CDR1 KGHSH, CDR2 LQKENI. The CDR3 totals 13 residues. The CDR3 sequence is CASSRSASYEQYV. In DNA form, the CDR3 reads TGTGCCAGCTCACGAAGCGCCAGCTACGAGCAGTACGTC.

This clonotype turned up a few times. The rearrangement joins TRBV7-6 to TRBJ1-6; no clear D. CDR1 is SGHVS and CDR2 is FNYEAQ in the germline V gene. The CDR3 runs 14 residues. Trimming shortened V by 1 base and J by 6 bases, and 7 bases separated the two germline ends. The CDR3 DNA sequence: TGTGCCAGCAGCTTAGAAGGGTTTAATTCACCCCTCCACTTT. It translates to CASSLEGFNSPLHF.

The chain combines TRBV12-3 or TRBV12-4 with TRBJ1-3; no reliable D call. Trimming took off 3 bases at V and 1 base at J, with 7 bases between the two ends. CDR3 length: 14 residues. In DNA, the CDR3 is TGTGCCAGCAGTTTGTCGGGGTCTGGAAACACCATATATTTT. Amino acids: CASSLSGSGNTIYF.

This clonotype showed up many times. The chain joins TRBV27 to TRBJ2-3; 7 bases fit TRBD2. The J segment lost 5 bases and the V segment lost 10 bases, leaving 15 bases of the junction unmatched. Germline CDR1 is MNHEY and CDR2 is SMNVEV (reference sequence). The CDR3 runs to 15 residues. This CDR3 reads CATTSGTNPGDTQYF. CDR3 DNA: TGTGCCACCACTTCCGGGACTAACCCCGGAGATACGCAGTATTTT.

This clonotype was found many times. J is TRBJ2-5 and V is TRBV7-3; tentative D call: TRBD1 (5 bases). CDR3 length equals 13 residues. The V end lost 3 bases, the J end lost 1 base, and 6 bases lay between the germline ends. Looked up from germline, CDR1 is SGHTA and CDR2 is FQGTGA. The CDR3 region has the DNA TGTGCCAGCAGCTTTGGGGCCCAAGAGACCCAGTACTTC. Translating gives CASSFGAQETQYF.